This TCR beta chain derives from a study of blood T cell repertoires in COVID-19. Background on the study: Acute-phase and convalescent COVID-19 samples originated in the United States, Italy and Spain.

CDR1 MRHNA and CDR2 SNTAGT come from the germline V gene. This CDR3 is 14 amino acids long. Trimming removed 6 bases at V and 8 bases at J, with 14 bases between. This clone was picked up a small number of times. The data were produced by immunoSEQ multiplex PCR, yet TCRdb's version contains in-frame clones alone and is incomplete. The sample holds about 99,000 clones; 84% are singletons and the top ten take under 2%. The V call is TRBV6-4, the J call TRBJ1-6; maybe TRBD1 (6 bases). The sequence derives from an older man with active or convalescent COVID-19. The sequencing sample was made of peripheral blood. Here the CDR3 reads CASSHRDNYSPLHF. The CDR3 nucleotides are TGTGCCAGCAGCCACCGGGACAACTATTCACCCCTCCACTTT.